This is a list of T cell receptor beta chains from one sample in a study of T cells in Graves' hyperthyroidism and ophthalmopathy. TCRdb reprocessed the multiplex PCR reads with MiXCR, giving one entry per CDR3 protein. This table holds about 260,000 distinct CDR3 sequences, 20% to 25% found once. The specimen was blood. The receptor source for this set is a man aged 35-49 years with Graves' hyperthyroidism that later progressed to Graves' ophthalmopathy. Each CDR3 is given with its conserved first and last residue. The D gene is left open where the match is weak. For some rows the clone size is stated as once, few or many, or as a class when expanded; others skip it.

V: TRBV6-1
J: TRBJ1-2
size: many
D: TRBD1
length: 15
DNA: TGTGCCAGCAGTGAACCGGGACAGGGGTTTTACGGCTACACCTTC
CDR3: CASSEPGQGFYGYTF

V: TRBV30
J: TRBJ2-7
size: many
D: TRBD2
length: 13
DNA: TGTGCCTGGACGACTAGCGGGATGGTAGGGCAGTACTTC
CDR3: CAWTTSGMVGQYF

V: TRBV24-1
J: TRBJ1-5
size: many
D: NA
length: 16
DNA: TGTGCCACCAGTGATCGGGACGGGCGTCTCGATCAGCCCCAGCATTTT
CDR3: CATSDRDGRLDQPQHF

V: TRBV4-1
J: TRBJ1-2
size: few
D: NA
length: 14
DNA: TGCGCCAGCAGCCACCAAGGCAGACGATATGGCTACACCTTC
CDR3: CASSHQGRRYGYTF

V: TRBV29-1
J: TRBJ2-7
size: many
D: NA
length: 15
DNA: TGCAGCGTTTCACCGACGGGACCCCCTACTCGAGAGCAGTACTTC
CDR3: CSVSPTGPPTREQYF

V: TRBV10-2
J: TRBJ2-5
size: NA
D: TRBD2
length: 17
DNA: TGCGCCAGCACCTTGAAATGGGCTCCTCGGGAGGAAGAGACCCAGTACTTC
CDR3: CASTLKWAPREEETQYF

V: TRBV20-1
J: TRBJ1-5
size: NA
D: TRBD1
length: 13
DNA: TGCAGTGCTAGAGACAGGGGGAGGCAGCCCCAGCATTTT
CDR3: CSARDRGRQPQHF

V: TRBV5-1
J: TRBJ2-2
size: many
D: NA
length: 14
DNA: TGCGCCAGCAGCTCCGATAGGAGCACCGGGGAGCTGTTTTTT
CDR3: CASSSDRSTGELFF

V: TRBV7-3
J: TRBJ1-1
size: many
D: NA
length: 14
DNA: TGTGCCAGCAGCCTCTCTGGCAGGGACACTGAAGCTTTCTTT
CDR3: CASSLSGRDTEAFF

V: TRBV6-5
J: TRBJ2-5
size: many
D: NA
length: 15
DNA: TGTGCCAGCAGTTACTTTACAGGAGGACAAGAGACCCAGTACTTC
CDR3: CASSYFTGGQETQYF

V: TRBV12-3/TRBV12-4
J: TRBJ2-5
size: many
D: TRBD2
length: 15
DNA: TGTGCCAGCAGTTTGTGGGGAGGGGCTGGAGAGACCCAGTACTTC
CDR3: CASSLWGGAGETQYF

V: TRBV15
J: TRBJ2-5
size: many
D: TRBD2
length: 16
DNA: TGTGCCACCAGCAGCCTACTAGCGGGGCTTCGGGAGACCCAGTACTTC
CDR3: CATSSLLAGLRETQYF

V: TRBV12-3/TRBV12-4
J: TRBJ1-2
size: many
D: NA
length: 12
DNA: TGTGCCAGCAGTTCGGCAGGGAATGGCTACACCTTC
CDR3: CASSSAGNGYTF

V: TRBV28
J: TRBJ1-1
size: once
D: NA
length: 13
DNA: TGTGCCAGCAGTTTATGGGCAAGCACTGAAGCTTTCTTT
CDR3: CASSLWASTEAFF

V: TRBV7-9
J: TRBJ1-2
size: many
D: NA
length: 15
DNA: TGTGCCAGCAGCTTGGCTGAGGGGGACCTGACTGGCTACACCTTC
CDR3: CASSLAEGDLTGYTF

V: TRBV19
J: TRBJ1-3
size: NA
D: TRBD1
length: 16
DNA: TGTGCCAGTAGTGTCTCCGACAGGGACTCTGGAAACACCATATATTTT
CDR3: CASSVSDRDSGNTIYF

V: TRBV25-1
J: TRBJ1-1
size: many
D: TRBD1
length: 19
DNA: TGTGCCAGCAGTGTGGGGGGACAGGGTGGTGGATGGGAAAGAACTGAAGCTTTCTTT
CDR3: CASSVGGQGGGWERTEAFF

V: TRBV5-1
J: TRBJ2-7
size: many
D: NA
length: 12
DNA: TGCGCCAGCAGCCCCCCTTCTATCGAGCAGTACTTC
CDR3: CASSPPSIEQYF

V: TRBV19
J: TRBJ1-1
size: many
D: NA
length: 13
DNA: TGTGCCAGTAGTATTATGGGTAACCCTGAAGCTTTCTTT
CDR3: CASSIMGNPEAFF

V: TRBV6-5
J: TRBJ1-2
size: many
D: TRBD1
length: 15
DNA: TGTGCCAGCAGTCAGGAACGGACAGGCAGCTATGGCTACACCTTC
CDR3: CASSQERTGSYGYTF

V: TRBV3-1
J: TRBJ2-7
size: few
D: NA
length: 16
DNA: TGTGCCAGCAGCCAACTGCCGGGACTCTCAGCCTACGAGCAGTACTTC
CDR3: CASSQLPGLSAYEQYF

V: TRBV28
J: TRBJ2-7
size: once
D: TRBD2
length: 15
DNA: TGTGCCAGCAGTTTGGGTCTAGCGGGATGGTACGAGCAGTACTTC
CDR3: CASSLGLAGWYEQYF

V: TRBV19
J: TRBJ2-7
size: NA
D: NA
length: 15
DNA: TGTGCCAGTAGTATAGAAAGCAGGGAAGACTACGAGCAGTACTTC
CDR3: CASSIESREDYEQYF

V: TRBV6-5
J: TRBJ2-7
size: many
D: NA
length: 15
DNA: TGTGCCAGCAGTTATTCAAGGCAGGGGAGCTACGAGCAGTACTTC
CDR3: CASSYSRQGSYEQYF

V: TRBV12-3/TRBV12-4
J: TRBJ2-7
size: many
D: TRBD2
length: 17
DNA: TGTGCCAGCAGTTTAGGTGACCAGCTCGGGAGGTCTGGCGAGCAGTACTTC
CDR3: CASSLGDQLGRSGEQYF

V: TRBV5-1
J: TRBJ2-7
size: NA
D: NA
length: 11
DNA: TGCGCCAGCGGCTTGGCCTACGAGCAGTACTTC
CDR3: CASGLAYEQYF